The source of this TCR beta chain is a study of blood T cell repertoires in COVID-19. As for the study in general: T cells, B-cell-depleted T cells, or PBMCs provided the cDNA or gDNA that served as material.

The CDR3 extends over 15 amino acids. Germline V gene sequence: CDR1 MDHEN, CDR2 SYDVKM. V was pared by 5 bases and J by 3 bases, with 7 bases of the junction left unmatched. This clone was picked up a small number of times. Per the original methods: Scientists estimated how many nucleated cells there were by amplifying reference gene primers. The protocol was immunoSEQ multiplex PCR, while the TCRdb copy is restricted to in-frame clones and leaves out a portion. That table furnishes V, J and clone size, whereas the DNA furnished D and trimming. The sample consists of 150,000 to 250,000 clones, approximately 80% of them appearing once. In terms of age and location, participants ranged from about 18 to 95 years and lived in 24 US areas. Participants' reported clinical history set cohort assignment.

The source of this sequence is a man in his forties or fifties who had recovered from COVID-19. Sequenced material: PBMCs or T cells enriched from blood (not recorded which). V is TRBV28 and J is TRBJ1-2; 9 positions match TRBD1. CDR3 in amino acids: CASSPRDRADYGYTF. CDR3 sequence (DNA): TGTGCCAGCAGTCCTCGGGACAGGGCTGACTATGGCTACACCTTC.